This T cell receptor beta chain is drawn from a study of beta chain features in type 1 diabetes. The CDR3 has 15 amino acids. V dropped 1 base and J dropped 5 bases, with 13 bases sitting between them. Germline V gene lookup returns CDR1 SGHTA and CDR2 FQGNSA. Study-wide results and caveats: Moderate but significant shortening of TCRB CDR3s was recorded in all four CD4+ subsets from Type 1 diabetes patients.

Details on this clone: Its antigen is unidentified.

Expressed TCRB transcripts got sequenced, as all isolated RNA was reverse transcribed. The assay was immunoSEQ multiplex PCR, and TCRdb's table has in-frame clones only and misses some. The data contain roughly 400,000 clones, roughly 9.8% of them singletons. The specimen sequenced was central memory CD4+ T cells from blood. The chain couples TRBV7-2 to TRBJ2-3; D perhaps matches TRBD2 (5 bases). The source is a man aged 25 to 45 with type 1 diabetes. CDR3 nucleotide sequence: TGTGCCAGCAGCTTAGGTTTGGGCAGCGGAGATACGCAGTATTTT. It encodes CASSLGLGSGDTQYF.